What follows are 5 T cell receptor beta chains derived from one specimen sequenced in a study of early T cells in non-severe SARS-CoV-2 infection. TCRdb re-analysed the 5' RACE reads in MiXCR, keeping a single row per CDR3 protein. The table records around 70,000 distinct CDR3 sequences, 9.5% to 15% of them present only once. Sequenced sample: whole blood. Receptors originate from an adult who was a healthcare worker with PCR-confirmed SARS-CoV-2 infection or an uninfected control (not recorded which).

The chain is built from TRBV6-1 and TRBJ2-1; D possibly corresponds to TRBD2 (6 bases). Trimming cost V 5 bases and J 4 bases, with 9 bases left between them. The germline gives CDR1 MNHNS, CDR2 SASEGT. This CDR3 is 13 amino acids long. The CDR3 region has the DNA TGTGCCAGCAGTTTCAGCGGGTACAATGAGCAGTTCTTC. It codes for CASSFSGYNEQFF.

The chain links TRBV24-1 to TRBJ2-5, with a weak D call TRBD1 (5 bases). Germline CDR1 and CDR2: KGHDR and SFDVKD. CDR3 size: 14 residues. V was cut by 4 bases and J by 4 bases, with 12 bases left in between. The CDR3 loop is CATSEQRGGETQYF. The CDR3 coding sequence is TGTGCCACCAGTGAACAAAGGGGTGGAGAGACCCAGTACTTC.

This clonotype was counted a few times. This chain uses TRBV9 with TRBJ2-5; weak D call: TRBD1 (6 bases). Per germline, CDR1 SGDLS and CDR2 YYNGEE. This CDR3 has 15 amino acids. The V end was cut by 3 bases, the J end by 3 bases, with 15 bases between. The CDR3 reads CASSGPGHTKETQYF. The DNA of the CDR3 is TGTGCCAGCAGCGGACCGGGACACACTAAAGAGACCCAGTACTTC.

In its sample, this clonotype was seen many times. This rearrangement joins TRBV29-1 to TRBJ2-7; TRBD2 aligns across 8 bases. The CDR3 has 14 residues. V lost 5 bases to trimming and J lost 6 bases; unmatched junction nucleotides: 12. The germline V gene has CDR1 SQVTM and CDR2 ANQGSEA. The CDR3 is CSVYQGLEGSEQYF. The CDR3 DNA reads as TGCAGCGTTTACCAGGGACTAGAAGGATCCGAGCAGTACTTC.

This clonotype has a count of ten or more. The chain recombines TRBV2 with TRBJ2-2; D may be TRBD1 or TRBD2 (5 bases each). CDR3 length equals 15 residues. Trimming took off 11 bases at V and 2 bases at J, with 18 bases between the two ends. Germline V CDR1 and CDR2: SNHLY, FYNNEI. In DNA, the CDR3 is TGTGCCTCCCGTTACCGGGACGGTAACACCGGGGAGCTGTTTTTT. Protein product: CASRYRDGNTGELFF.